This T cell receptor (beta chain) was captured in a study of T cells in tuberculosis. Study at large: T cells were selected with CD1B tetramers loaded with glucose monomycolate.

Sequencing of TCR-alpha and TCR-beta chains was unpaired. Sequencing was performed with immunoSEQ multiplex PCR; in TCRdb, only in-frame clones are kept and a portion is missing. The sample shows about 54,000 clones, around 90% of them seen only once. Per germline, CDR1 SQVTM and CDR2 ANQGSEA. The CDR3 consists of 16 residues. Trimming removed 7 bases from V and 10 bases from J; junction bases left unmatched: 16. Cells were sorted from thawed PBMC rested overnight and stained with GMM-loaded CD1B tetramer, viability dye and anti-CD3. C32 glucose monomycolate from Rhodococcus equi was loaded onto the CD1B tetramers. Before cryopreservation, the sorted PBMC lost their CD14-expressing monocytes. Points from the study as a whole: T cells binding CD1B-GMM tetramer weakly possibly escaped the sort.

J is TRBJ2-2 and V is TRBV29-1; 12 nucleotides align to TRBD2. The sequence was obtained from an adult woman with latent tuberculosis. The sequenced material came from CD1b-GMM tetramer-negative cells sorted from PBMCs. As DNA, the CDR3 is TGCAGCGCTGCGATTACTAGCGGGAGGCCCACGGTGGAGCTGTTTTTT. Encoded protein: CSAAITSGRPTVELFF.